This T cell receptor (beta chain) was profiled in a study of pediatric ulcerative colitis. Germline V gives CDR1 SGHNT, CDR2 YYREEE (reference sequence). This CDR3 is 15 amino acids long. Trimming pared 4 bases from V and 3 bases from J, leaving 17 bases between. Clones were read by immunoSEQ multiplex PCR, and TCRdb kept only the in-frame ones, dropping some. This sample has roughly 45,000 clones, with roughly 79% found just once. Of note for this clone: Its antigen is still unknown.

Study observations and caveats: Ulcerative colitis patients shared more blood-rectal clones than controls.

Rectal tissue came from one to two pinch biopsies taken at colonoscopy. No immunosuppressive drugs were given to ulcerative colitis patients before diagnostic colonoscopy. The clonotype was recovered from a girl aged 10-17 years with moderate ulcerative colitis. Sequencing was performed on gut tissue. The chain has TRBV5-4 and TRBJ2-7; D is perhaps TRBD2 (7 bases). CDR3 nucleotides: TGTGCCAGCAGCCCTGGGAGGGACACCTTCTACGAGCAGTACTTC. Protein sequence: CASSPGRDTFYEQYF.